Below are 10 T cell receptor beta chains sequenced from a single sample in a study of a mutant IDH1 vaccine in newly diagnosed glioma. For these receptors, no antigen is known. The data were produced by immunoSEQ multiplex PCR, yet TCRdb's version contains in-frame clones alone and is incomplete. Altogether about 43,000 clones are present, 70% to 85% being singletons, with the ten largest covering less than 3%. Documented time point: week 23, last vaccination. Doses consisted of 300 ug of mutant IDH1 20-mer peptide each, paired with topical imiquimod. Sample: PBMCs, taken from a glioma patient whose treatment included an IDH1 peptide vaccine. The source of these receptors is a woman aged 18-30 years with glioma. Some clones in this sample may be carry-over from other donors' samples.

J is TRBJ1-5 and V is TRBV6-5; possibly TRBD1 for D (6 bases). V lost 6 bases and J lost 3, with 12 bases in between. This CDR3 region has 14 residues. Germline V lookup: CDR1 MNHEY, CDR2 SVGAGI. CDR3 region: CASRPGQINQPQHF. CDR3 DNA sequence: TGTGCCAGCAGACCCGGACAGATCAATCAGCCCCAGCATTTT.

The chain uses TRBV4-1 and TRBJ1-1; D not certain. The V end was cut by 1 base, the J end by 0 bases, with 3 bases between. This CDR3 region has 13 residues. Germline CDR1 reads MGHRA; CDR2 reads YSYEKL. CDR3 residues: CASSQVMNTEAFF. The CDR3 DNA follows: TGCGCCAGCAGCCAAGTAATGAACACTGAAGCTTTCTTT.

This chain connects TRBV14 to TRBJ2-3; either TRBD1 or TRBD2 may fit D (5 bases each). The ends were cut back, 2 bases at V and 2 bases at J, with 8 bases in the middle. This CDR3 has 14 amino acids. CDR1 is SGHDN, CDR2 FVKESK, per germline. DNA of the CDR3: TGTGCCAGCAGCCAAAAAGGGACCACAGATACGCAGTATTTT. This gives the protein CASSQKGTTDTQYF.

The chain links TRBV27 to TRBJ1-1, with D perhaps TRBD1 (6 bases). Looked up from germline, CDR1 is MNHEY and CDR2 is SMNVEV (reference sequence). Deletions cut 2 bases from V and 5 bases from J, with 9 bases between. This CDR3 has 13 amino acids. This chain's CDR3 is CASSLGQPTEAFF. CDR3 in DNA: TGTGCCAGCAGTTTAGGACAGCCTACTGAAGCTTTCTTT.

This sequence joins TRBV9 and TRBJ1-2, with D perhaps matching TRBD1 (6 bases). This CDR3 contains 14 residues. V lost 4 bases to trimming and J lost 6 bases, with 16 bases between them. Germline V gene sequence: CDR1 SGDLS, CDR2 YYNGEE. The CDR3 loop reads CASSLDRLDHGYTF. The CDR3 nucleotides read TGTGCCAGCAGCTTAGACAGGTTAGATCATGGCTACACCTTC.

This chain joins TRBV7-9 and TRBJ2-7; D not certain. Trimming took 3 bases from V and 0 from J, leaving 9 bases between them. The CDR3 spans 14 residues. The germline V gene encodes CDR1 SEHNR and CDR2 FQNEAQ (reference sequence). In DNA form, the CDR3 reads TGTGCCAGCAGCTTGGGGTTAAGCTCCTACGAGCAGTACTTC. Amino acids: CASSLGLSSYEQYF.

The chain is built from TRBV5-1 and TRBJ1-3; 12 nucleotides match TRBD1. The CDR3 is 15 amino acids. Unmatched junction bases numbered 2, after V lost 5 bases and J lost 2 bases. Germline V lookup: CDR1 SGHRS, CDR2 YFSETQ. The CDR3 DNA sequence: TGCGCCAGCAGGGGACAGGGGGCTGCTGGAAACACCATATATTTT. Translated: CASRGQGAAGNTIYF.

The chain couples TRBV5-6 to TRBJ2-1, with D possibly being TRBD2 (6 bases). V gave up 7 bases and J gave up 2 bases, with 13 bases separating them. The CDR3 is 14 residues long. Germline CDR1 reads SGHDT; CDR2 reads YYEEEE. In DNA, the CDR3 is TGTGCCAGCTCACTCTGGGGGGCCTACAATGAGCAGTTCTTC. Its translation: CASSLWGAYNEQFF.

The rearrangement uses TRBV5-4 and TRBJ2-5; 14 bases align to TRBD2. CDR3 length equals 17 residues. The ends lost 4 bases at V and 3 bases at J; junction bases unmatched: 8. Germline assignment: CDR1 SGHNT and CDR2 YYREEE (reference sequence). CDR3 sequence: CASSTPGLAGEKETQYF. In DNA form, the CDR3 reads TGTGCCAGCAGCACCCCGGGACTAGCGGGGGAAAAAGAGACCCAGTACTTC.

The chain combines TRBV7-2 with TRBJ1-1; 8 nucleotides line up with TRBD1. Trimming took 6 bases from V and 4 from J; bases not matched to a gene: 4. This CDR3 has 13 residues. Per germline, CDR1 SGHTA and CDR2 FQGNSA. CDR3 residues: CASRRTGGTEAFF. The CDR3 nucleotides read TGTGCCAGCAGAAGAACAGGGGGCACTGAAGCTTTCTTT.